The clone carrying this T cell receptor beta chain turned up a few times. Its specificity is not known. Combining a sample-barcoded 5' primer with a J-beta primer mix, a second PCR ran for 7 to 11 cycles. Each cDNA was tagged by a template-switch adaptor containing 12 random nucleotides. Using its own MiXCR run on the 5' RACE reads, TCRdb lists one record per CDR3 protein. This table has about 1.8 million distinct CDR3 sequences, less than 50% appearing once. This specimen comes from a study of blood T cells in healthy people across ages. It was about 9.4 milliliters of peripheral blood that were drawn from each donor. J lost 4 bases, V lost 5 bases, and 9 bases had no gene match. The CDR3 covers 15 residues. Per germline, CDR1 DFQATT and CDR2 SNEGSKA (reference sequence). General study points: Per million T cells, TCR beta diversity dropped roughly linearly as age increased. Long-lived donors carried more naive CD4+ cells and greater diversity than aged donors.

The rearrangement joins TRBV20-1 to TRBJ1-1, with TRBD1 matching over 11 bases. The clonotype comes from a woman between 35 and 50 years old in good health. The material sequenced was blood. The chain's CDR3 is CSASRGTGGITEAFF. The CDR3 DNA reads as TGCAGTGCTTCGCGCGGGACAGGGGGGATCACTGAAGCTTTCTTT.